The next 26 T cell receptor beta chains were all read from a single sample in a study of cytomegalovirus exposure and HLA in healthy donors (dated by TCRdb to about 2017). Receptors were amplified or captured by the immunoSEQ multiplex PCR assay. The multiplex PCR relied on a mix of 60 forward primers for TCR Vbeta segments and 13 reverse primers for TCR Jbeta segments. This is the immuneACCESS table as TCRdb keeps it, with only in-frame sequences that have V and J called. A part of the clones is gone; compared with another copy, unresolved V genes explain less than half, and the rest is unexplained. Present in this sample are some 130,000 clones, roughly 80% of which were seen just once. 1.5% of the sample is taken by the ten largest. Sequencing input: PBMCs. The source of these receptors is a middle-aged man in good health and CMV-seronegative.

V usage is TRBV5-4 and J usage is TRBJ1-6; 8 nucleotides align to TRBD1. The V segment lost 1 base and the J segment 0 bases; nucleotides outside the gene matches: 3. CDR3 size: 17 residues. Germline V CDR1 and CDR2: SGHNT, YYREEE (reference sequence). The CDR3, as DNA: TGTGCCAGCAGCTTGACAGGGGGGCGCTCCTATAATTCACCCCTCCACTTT. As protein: CASSLTGGRSYNSPLHF.

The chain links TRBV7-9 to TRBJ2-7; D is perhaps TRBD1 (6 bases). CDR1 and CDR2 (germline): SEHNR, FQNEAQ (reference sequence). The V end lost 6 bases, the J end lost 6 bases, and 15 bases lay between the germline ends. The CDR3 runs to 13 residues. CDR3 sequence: CASSLTGKSEQYF. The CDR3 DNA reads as TGTGCCAGCAGTTTAACAGGGAAGTCCGAGCAGTACTTC.

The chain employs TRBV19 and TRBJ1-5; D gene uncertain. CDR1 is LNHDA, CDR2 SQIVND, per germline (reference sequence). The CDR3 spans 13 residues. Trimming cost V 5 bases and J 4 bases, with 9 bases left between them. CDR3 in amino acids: CASSVQKNQPQHF. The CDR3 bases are TGTGCCAGTAGTGTACAGAAGAATCAGCCCCAGCATTTT.

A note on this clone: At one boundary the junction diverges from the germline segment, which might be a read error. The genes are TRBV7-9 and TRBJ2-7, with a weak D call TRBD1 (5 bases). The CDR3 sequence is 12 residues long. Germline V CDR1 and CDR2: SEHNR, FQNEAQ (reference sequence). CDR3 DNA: TGTTCCAGCAGCTTGGGCAGGGACGAGCAGTACTTC. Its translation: CSSSLGRDEQYF.

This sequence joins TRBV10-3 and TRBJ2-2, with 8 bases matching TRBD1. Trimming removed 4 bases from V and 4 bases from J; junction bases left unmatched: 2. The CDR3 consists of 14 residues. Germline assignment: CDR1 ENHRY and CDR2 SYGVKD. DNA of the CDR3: TGTGCCATCAGTGGGACAGGGAGCACCGGGGAGCTGTTTTTT. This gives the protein CAISGTGSTGELFF.

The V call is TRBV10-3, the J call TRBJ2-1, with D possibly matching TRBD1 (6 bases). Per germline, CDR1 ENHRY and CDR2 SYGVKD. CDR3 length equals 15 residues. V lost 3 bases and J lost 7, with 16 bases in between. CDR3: CAISDGQGIKNEQFF. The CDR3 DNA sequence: TGTGCCATCAGTGATGGGCAGGGGATTAAAAATGAGCAGTTCTTC.

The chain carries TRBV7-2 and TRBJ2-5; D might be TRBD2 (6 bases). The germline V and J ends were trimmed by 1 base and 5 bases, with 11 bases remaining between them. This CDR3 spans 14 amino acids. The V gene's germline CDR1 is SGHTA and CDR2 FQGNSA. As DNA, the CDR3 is TGTGCCAGCAGCTTAGGGAGGGATATGGAGACCCAGTACTTC. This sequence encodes CASSLGRDMETQYF.

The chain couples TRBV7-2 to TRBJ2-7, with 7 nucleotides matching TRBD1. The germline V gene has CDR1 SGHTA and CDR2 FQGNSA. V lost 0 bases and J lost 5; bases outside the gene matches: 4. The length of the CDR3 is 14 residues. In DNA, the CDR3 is TGTGCCAGCAGCTTAGCGAGGACAGGCCACGAGCAGTACTTC. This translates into CASSLARTGHEQYF. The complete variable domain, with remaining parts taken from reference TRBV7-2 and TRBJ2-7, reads GAGVSQSPSNKVTEKGKDVELRCDPISGHTALYWYRQSLGQGLEFLIYFQGNSAPDKSGLPSDRFSAERTGGSVSTLTIQRTQQEDSAVYLCASSLARTGHEQYFGPGTRLTVT.

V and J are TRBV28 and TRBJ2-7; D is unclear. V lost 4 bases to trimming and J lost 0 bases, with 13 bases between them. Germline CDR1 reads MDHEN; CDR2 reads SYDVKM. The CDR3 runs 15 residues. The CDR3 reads CASSSPSASSYEQYF. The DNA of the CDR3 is TGTGCCAGCAGTTCCCCCTCCGCCAGCTCCTACGAGCAGTACTTC. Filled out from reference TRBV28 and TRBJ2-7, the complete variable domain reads DVKVTQSSRYLVKRTGEKVFLECVQDMDHENMFWYRQDPGLGLRLIYFSYDVKMKEKGDIPEGYSVSREKKERFSLILESASTNQTSMYLCASSSPSASSYEQYFGPGTRLTVT.

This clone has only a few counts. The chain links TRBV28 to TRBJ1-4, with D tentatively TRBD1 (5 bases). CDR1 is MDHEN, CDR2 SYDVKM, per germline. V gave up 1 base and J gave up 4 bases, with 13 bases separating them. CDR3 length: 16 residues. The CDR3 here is CASSLSESDSNEKLFF. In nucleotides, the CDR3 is TGTGCCAGCAGTTTATCAGAAAGCGACAGTAATGAAAAACTGTTTTTT.

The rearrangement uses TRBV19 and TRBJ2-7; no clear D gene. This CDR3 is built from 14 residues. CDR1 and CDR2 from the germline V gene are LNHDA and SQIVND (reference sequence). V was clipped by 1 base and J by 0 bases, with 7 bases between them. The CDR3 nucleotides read TGTGCCAGTAGTATAGTGGTCAGCTCCTACGAGCAGTACTTC. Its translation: CASSIVVSSYEQYF.

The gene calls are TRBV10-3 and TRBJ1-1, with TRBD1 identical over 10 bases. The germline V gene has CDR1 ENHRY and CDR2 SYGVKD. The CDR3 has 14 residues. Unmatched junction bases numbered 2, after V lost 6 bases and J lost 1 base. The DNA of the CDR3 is TGTGCCATCAGGACAGGGGGCGCGAACACTGAAGCTTTCTTT. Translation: CAIRTGGANTEAFF.

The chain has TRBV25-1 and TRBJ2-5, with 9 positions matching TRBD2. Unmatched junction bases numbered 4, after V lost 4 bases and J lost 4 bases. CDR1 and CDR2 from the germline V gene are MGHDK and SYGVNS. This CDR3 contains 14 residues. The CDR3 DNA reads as TGTGCCAGCAGTGCCCCGACTAGCGGAGAGACCCAGTACTTC. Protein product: CASSAPTSGETQYF.

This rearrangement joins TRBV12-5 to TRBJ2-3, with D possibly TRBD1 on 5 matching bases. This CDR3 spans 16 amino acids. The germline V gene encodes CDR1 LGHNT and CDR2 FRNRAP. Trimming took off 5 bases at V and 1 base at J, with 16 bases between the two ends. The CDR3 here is CASGPRRRVGTDTQYF. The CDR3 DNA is TGTGCTAGTGGTCCTCGGCGCAGGGTGGGCACAGATACGCAGTATTTT.

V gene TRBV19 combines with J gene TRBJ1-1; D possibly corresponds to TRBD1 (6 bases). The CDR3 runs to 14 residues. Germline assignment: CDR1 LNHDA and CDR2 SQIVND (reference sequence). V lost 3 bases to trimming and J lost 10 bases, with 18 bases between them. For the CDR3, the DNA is TGTGCCAGTAGTATGACGAGACAGGCGGCGGGAGCTTTCTTT. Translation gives CASSMTRQAAGAFF.

CDR3 region: CASSETGGTGNEQFF. In DNA, the CDR3 is TGTGCCAGCAGTGAGACAGGGGGGACGGGAAATGAGCAGTTCTTC. J is TRBJ2-1 and V is TRBV2; 9 bases map to TRBD1. Germline CDR1 reads SNHLY; CDR2 reads FYNNEI. Unmatched junction bases numbered 7, after V lost 3 bases and J lost 7 bases. The CDR3 totals 15 residues.

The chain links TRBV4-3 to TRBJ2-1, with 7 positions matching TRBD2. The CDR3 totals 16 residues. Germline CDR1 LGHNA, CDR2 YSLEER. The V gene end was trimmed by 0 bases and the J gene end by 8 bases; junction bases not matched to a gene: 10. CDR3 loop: CASSQDTSENWDEQFF. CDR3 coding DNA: TGCGCCAGCAGCCAAGATACTAGCGAGAATTGGGATGAGCAGTTCTTC.

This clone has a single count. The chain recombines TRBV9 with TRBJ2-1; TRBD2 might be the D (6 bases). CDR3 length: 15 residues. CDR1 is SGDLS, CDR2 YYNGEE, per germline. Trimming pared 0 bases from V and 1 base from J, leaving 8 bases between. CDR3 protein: CASSVGGTSYNEQFF. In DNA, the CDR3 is TGTGCCAGCAGCGTAGGGGGGACTTCCTACAATGAGCAGTTCTTC.

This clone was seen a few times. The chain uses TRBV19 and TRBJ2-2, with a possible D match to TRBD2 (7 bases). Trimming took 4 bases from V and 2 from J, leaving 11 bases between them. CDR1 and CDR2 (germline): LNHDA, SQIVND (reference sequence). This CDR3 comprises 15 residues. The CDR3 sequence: CASSKGGRNTGELFF. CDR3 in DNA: TGTGCCAGTAGTAAGGGGGGGCGCAACACCGGGGAGCTGTTTTTT. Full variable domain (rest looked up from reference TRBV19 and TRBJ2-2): DGGITQSPKYLFRKEGQNVTLSCEQNLNHDAMYWYRQDPGQGLRLIYYSQIVNDFQKGDIAEGYSVSREKKESFPLTVTSAQKNPTAFYLCASSKGGRNTGELFFGEGSRLTVL.

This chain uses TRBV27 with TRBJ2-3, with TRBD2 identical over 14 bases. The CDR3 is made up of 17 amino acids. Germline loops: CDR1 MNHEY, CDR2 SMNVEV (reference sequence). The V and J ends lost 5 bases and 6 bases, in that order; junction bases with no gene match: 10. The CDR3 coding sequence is TGTGCCAGCAGTGAGCGACTAGCGGGAGGGCCGCGGGATACGCAGTATTTT. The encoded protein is CASSERLAGGPRDTQYF.

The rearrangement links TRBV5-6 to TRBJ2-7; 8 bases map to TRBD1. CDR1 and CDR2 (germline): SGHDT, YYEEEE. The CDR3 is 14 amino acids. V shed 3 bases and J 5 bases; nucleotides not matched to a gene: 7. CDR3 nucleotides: TGTGCCAGCAGCTGGGGCAGGGGGCTCGACGAGCAGTACTTC. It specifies CASSWGRGLDEQYF.

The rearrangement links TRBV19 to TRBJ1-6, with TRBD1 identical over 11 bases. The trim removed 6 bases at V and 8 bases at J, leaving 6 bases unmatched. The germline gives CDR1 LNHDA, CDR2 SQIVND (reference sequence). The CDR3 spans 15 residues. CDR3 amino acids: CASSWTGGLDSPLHF. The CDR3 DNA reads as TGTGCCAGTAGCTGGACAGGGGGCCTGGATTCACCCCTCCACTTT.

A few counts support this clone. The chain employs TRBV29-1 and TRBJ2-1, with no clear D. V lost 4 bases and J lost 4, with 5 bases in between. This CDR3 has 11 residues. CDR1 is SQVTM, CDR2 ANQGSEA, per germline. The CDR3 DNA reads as TGCAGCGTTGTCAGTTACAATGAGCAGTTCTTC. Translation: CSVVSYNEQFF.

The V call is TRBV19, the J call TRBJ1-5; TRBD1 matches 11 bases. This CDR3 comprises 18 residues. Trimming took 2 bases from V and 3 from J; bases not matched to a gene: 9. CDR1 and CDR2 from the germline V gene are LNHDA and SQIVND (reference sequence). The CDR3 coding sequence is TGTGCCAGTAGTATATACATTGGACAGGGGGCGTCCAATCAGCCCCAGCATTTT. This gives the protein CASSIYIGQGASNQPQHF.

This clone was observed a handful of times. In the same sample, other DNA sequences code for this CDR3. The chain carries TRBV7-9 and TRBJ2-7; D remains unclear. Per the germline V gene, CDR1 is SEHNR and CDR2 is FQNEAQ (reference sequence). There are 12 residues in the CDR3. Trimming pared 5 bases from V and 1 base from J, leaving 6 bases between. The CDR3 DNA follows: TGTGCCAGCAGCCTCTCGTCCTACGAGCAGTACTTC. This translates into CASSLSSYEQYF.

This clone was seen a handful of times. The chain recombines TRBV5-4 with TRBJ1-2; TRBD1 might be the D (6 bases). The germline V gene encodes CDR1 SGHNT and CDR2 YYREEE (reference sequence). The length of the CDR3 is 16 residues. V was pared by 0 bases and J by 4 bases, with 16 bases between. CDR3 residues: CASSLGAGEVIYGYTF. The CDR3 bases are TGTGCCAGCAGCTTGGGTGCAGGGGAAGTGATCTATGGCTACACCTTC.